The sample holds a few counts of the clone carrying this T cell receptor (beta chain). The antigen is undetermined. Expressed TCRB transcripts were sequenced because the entire RNA isolate underwent reverse transcription. Profiled with immunoSEQ multiplex PCR; TCRdb holds only in-frame clones, not every one. Of 350,000 to 400,000 clones in the sample, about 15% were seen once. These data are taken from a study of beta chain features in type 1 diabetes. The study, taken as a whole, reports: When Type 1 diabetes patients were examined, their TCRB CDR3s proved moderately but significantly shorter in all four CD4+ subsets.

The receptor was isolated from a woman aged 18-29 years in good health. The sample consisted of naive CD4+ T cells from blood.

The CDR3 sequence is CSVSSGTGGTDTQYF. The CDR3 DNA reads as TGCAGCGTTTCCTCCGGGACAGGGGGCACAGATACGCAGTATTTT. The gene calls are TRBV29-1 and TRBJ2-3; TRBD1 matches at 10 bases. Trimming removed 5 bases from V and 1 base from J; junction bases left unmatched: 6. In germline, CDR1 is SQVTM, CDR2 ANQGSEA. CDR3 length equals 15 residues.